This TCR beta chain was documented in a study of T cell responses to AZD1222 COVID-19 vaccine. The CDR3 covers 16 residues. V lost 1 base to trimming and J lost 4 bases; unmatched junction nucleotides: 7. CDR1 is SGHNT and CDR2 is YYREEE in the germline V gene (reference sequence). For this clone: What it recognizes is unknown.

Sequencing was performed with immunoSEQ multiplex PCR; in TCRdb, only in-frame clones are kept and a portion is missing. The sample has roughly 150,000 clones, around 90% seen once. The study, taken as a whole, reports: White British ancestry dominated among donors, who included more females, and clonal diversity was possibly underestimated. Regions left unmutated in variants are reportedly the target of nearly half of spike-specific TCRs.

The source is an adult who received the AZD1222 COVID-19 vaccine. V and J are TRBV5-4 and TRBJ2-1; 8 positions agree with TRBD2. Sequencing used peripheral blood, obtained 28 days after the second AZD1222 dose. The CDR3 region has the DNA TGTGCCAGCAGCTTGCGGCGGGGGGCAAGTTACAATGAGCAGTTCTTC. Translating it yields CASSLRRGASYNEQFF.